This is a list of T cell receptor beta chains from one sample in a study of a mutant IDH1 vaccine in newly diagnosed glioma. The repertoire was sequenced with immunoSEQ multiplex PCR; TCRdb's copy has only in-frame clones and lacks some. The repertoire includes 50,000 to 65,000 clones, 65% to 85% of them detected once, and about 21% sits in the top ten. Material: PBMCs, obtained from a glioma patient treated with radiotherapy, temozolomide or both. The receptors derive from a man aged 18 to 30 with glioma. Each CDR3 is given with its conserved first and last residue. D genes are given only for firm matches. Clone size is not always given. Where it is, it says once, few, many or a class for expanded clones.

clone_size,v_call,j_call,d_call,cdr3_aa,cdr3_nt
.,TRBV9,TRBJ1-1,.,CASSVGGETEAFF,TGTGCCAGCAGCGTAGGTGGTGAAACTGAAGCTTTCTTT
.,TRBV10-3,TRBJ1-4,.,CAISERNREYEKLFF,TGTGCCATCAGTGAGAGGAACAGAGAGTATGAAAAACTGTTTTTT
.,TRBV9,TRBJ2-1,TRBD2,CASSVSSGYYNEQFF,TGTGCCAGCAGCGTATCTAGCGGGTACTACAATGAGCAGTTCTTC
.,TRBV19,TRBJ2-3,TRBD1,CASRFPGQGPDTQYF,TGTGCCAGTAGGTTCCCGGGACAGGGCCCAGATACGCAGTATTTT
.,TRBV9,TRBJ1-3,.,CASSVAVSGNTIYF,TGTGCCAGCAGCGTAGCAGTCTCTGGAAACACCATATATTTT
.,TRBV6-4,TRBJ2-2,.,CASRGQQGPGELFF,TGTGCCAGCAGAGGACAACAGGGTCCCGGGGAGCTGTTTTTT
.,TRBV5-1,TRBJ1-5,.,CASSLEGGLGPQHF,TGCGCCAGCAGCTTGGAGGGGGGGCTCGGACCCCAGCATTTT
.,TRBV6-5,TRBJ1-2,.,CASSYSAGNYGYTF,TGTGCCAGCAGTTACTCGGCCGGCAACTATGGCTACACCTTC
.,TRBV13,TRBJ1-5,.,CASSLNPARQPQHF,TGTGCCAGCAGCTTAAATCCAGCACGACAGCCCCAGCATTTT
few,TRBV18,TRBJ2-5,.,CASSRVVRETQYF,TGTGCCAGCTCACGGGTTGTCCGAGAGACCCAGTACTTC
.,TRBV7-2,TRBJ2-7,TRBD2,CASSLIRREGEQYF,TGTGCCAGCAGCTTAATTCGGCGGGAGGGCGAGCAGTACTTC
.,TRBV6-5,TRBJ1-5,TRBD1,CASSPDRGLGQPQHF,TGTGCCAGCAGCCCGGACAGGGGGCTCGGTCAGCCCCAGCATTTT